Listed here is a single TCR beta chain. What it binds is unknown. Using immunoSEQ multiplex PCR, the repertoire was profiled, and TCRdb retains in-frame clones only, with some absent. The table has approximately 150,000 clones, roughly 91% seen once. The sample originates from a study of T cell responses to AZD1222 COVID-19 vaccine. V lost 7 bases and J lost 2, with 12 bases in between. Germline CDR1 reads SGHDN; CDR2 reads FVKESK. This CDR3 region has 14 residues. Findings and limits, study-wide: With dominance at 160-218 and 743-854, vaccine-associated CD4 TCRs spanned spike. Increases in Spike-specific TCR breadth and depth were seen after two AZD1222 doses. Seropositive status at baseline applied to only six AZD1222 recipients.

The sample in question was peripheral blood, obtained on day 0 of AZD1222 vaccination. V is TRBV14 and J is TRBJ1-3, with unresolved D. This TCR was sampled from an adult in good health. The CDR3 region has the DNA TGTGCCAGCACCTCCGGACTGACTGGAAACACCATATATTTT. This gives the protein CASTSGLTGNTIYF.